The 6 T cell receptor beta chains listed next were all sequenced from one sample in a study of blood T cell repertoires in COVID-19. TCRdb's copy holds only in-frame clones and misses some; the assay was immunoSEQ multiplex PCR. The sample carries some 180,000 clones, 80% to 90% recorded once. Material: peripheral blood. Receptors were obtained from a man aged 70 or older with active or convalescent COVID-19.

The chain couples TRBV19 to TRBJ1-2, with TRBD1 as a possible D gene (6 bases). V gave up 7 bases and J gave up 2 bases, with 17 bases separating them. Germline-derived CDR1 and CDR2 are LNHDA and SQIVND (reference sequence). The CDR3 totals 15 residues. The CDR3 DNA sequence: TGTGCCAGTATGCGCCGGGACACCAAAAACTATGGCTACACCTTC. Translation gives CASMRRDTKNYGYTF.

V and J are TRBV4-3 and TRBJ2-1; maybe TRBD2 (5 bases). Trimming took off 0 bases at V and 12 bases at J, with 18 bases between the two ends. Per the germline V gene, CDR1 is LGHNA and CDR2 is YSLEER. The CDR3 loop spans 15 amino acids. CDR3: CASSQDGVRAVAQFF. CDR3 sequence (DNA): TGCGCCAGCAGCCAAGATGGCGTGCGGGCGGTGGCGCAGTTCTTC.

V and J are TRBV18 and TRBJ2-7, with 12 positions matching TRBD1. Germline values: CDR1 KGHSH, CDR2 LQKENI. Trimming took 4 bases from V and 4 from J; bases not matched to a gene: 8. This CDR3 comprises 16 residues. CDR3: CASSLTGTGGRYEQYF. Written as DNA, the CDR3 is TGTGCCAGCTCACTTACCGGGACAGGGGGCAGGTACGAGCAGTACTTC.

The chain links TRBV28 to TRBJ2-2; D remains ambiguous. V dropped 3 bases and J dropped 4 bases, with 12 bases sitting between them. This CDR3 is 15 amino acids long. Germline loops: CDR1 MDHEN, CDR2 SYDVKM. The DNA for the CDR3 is TGTGCCAGCAGTTTTAGCCCCGATCTCACCGGGGAGCTGTTTTTT. Its protein is CASSFSPDLTGELFF. Together with reference TRBV28 and TRBJ2-2, the CDR3 gives the full variable domain: DVKVTQSSRYLVKRTGEKVFLECVQDMDHENMFWYRQDPGLGLRLIYFSYDVKMKEKGDIPEGYSVSREKKERFSLILESASTNQTSMYLCASSFSPDLTGELFFGEGSRLTVL.

The gene calls are TRBV28 and TRBJ1-1; tentative D call: TRBD1 (5 bases). This CDR3 has 14 residues. Germline CDR1 and CDR2: MDHEN and SYDVKM. V was shortened by 3 bases and J by 5 bases, with 13 bases between the two germline ends. CDR3 nucleotides: TGTGCCAGCAGTTTTTTTGGGGGGGGGACTGAAGCTTTCTTT. It yields the protein CASSFFGGGTEAFF.

This chain uses TRBV5-6 with TRBJ2-7; D might be TRBD1 (6 bases). CDR1 SGHDT and CDR2 YYEEEE come from the germline V gene. The CDR3 is made up of 13 amino acids. Trimming stripped 0 bases from V and 6 bases from J, with 10 bases between. This CDR3 reads CASSLEQGTEQYF. The CDR3 bases are TGTGCCAGCAGCTTGGAACAGGGTACCGAGCAGTACTTC.